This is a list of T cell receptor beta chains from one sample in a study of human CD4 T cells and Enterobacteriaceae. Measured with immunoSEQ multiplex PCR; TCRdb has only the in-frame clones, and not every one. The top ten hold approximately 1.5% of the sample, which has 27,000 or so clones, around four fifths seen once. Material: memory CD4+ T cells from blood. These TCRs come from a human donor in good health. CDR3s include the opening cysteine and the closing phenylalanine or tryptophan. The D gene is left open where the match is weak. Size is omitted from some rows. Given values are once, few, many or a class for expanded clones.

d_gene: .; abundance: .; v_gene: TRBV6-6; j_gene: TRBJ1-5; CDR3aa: CASGRDQPQHF; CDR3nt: TGTGCCAGCGGAAGGGATCAGCCCCAGCATTTT
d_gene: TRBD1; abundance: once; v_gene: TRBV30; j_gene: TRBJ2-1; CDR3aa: CAWSASRGSGSYNEQFF; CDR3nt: TGTGCCTGGAGCGCTTCCAGGGGGAGCGGCTCCTACAATGAGCAGTTCTTC
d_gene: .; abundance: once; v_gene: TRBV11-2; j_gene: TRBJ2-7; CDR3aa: CASSSAGYEQYF; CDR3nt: TGTGCCAGCAGCTCCGCAGGCTACGAGCAGTACTTC
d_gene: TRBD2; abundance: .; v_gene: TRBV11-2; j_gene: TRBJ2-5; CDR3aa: CASSSLAGGETQYF; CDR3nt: TGTGCCAGCAGCTCGTTAGCGGGAGGGGAGACCCAGTACTTC
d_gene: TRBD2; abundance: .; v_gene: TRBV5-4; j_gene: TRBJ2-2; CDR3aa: CASSRGTMAGGGGELFF; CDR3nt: TGTGCCAGCAGCAGAGGGACTATGGCGGGAGGCGGCGGGGAGCTGTTTTTT
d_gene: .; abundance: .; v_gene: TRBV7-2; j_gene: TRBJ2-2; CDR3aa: CASSYTEGGELFF; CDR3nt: TGTGCCAGCAGTTATACCGAGGGAGGGGAGCTGTTTTTT
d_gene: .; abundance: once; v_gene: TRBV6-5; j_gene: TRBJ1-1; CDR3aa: CASSSPRIIGTEAFF; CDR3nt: TGTGCCAGCAGTTCCCCCAGAATAATAGGCACTGAAGCTTTCTTT
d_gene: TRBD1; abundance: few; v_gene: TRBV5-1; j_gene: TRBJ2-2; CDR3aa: CASSADRGRRTGELFF; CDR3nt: TGCGCCAGCAGCGCCGACAGGGGGCGCAGGACCGGGGAGCTGTTTTTT
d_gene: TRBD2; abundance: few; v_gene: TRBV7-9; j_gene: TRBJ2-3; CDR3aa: CASGTSGNTDTQYF; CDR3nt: TGTGCCAGCGGGACTAGCGGAAACACAGATACGCAGTATTTT
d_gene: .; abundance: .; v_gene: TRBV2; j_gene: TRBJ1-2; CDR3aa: CASRGLLDYGYTF; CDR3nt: TGTGCCAGCCGGGGTTTGTTAGACTATGGCTACACCTTC
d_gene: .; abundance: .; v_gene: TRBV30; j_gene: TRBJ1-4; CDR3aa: CAWSLMEGKLFF; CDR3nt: TGTGCCTGGAGTCTTATGGAGGGAAAACTGTTTTTT
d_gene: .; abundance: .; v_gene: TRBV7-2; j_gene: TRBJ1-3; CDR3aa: CASSLVRASGNTIYF; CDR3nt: TGTGCCAGCAGCTTAGTCAGGGCCTCTGGAAACACCATATATTTT
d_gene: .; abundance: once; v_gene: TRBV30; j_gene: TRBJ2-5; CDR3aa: CAWSVLGGLETQYF; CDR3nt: TGTGCCTGGAGTGTACTTGGGGGGCTGGAGACCCAGTACTTC
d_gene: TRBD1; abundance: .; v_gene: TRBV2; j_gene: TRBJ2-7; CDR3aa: CASSGDRSSYEQYF; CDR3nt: TGTGCCAGCAGTGGGGACAGAAGCTCCTACGAGCAGTACTTC
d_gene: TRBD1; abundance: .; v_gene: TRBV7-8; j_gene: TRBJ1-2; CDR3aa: CASSPQGGLHGYTF; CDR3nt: TGTGCCAGCAGCCCGCAGGGGGGACTTCATGGCTACACCTTC
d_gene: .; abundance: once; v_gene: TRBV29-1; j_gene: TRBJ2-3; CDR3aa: CSVELRVVGTTQYF; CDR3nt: TGCAGCGTTGAATTAAGGGTGGTCGGGACGACGCAGTATTTT
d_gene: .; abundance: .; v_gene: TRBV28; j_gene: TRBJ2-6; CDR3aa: CASSLWGGAGANVLTF; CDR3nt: TGTGCCAGCAGTTTATGGGGGGGCGCTGGGGCCAACGTCCTGACTTTC
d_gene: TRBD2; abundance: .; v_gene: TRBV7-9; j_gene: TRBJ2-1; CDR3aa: CASSLAAGTSGYNEQFF; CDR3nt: TGTGCCAGCAGCTTAGCGGCCGGGACTAGCGGGTACAATGAGCAGTTCTTC
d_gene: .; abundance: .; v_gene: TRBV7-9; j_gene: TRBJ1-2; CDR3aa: CASSSSHSGYTF; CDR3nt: TGTGCCAGCAGCTCCTCCCATAGTGGCTACACCTTC
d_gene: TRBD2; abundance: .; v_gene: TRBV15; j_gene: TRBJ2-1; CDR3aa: CATSRGGTSGNNEQFF; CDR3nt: TGTGCCACCAGCAGAGGAGGGACTAGCGGGAACAATGAGCAGTTCTTC
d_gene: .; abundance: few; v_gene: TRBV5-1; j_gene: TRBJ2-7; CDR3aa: CASSSSDRAYEQYF; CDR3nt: TGCGCCAGCAGCTCGTCCGACCGGGCCTACGAGCAGTACTTC
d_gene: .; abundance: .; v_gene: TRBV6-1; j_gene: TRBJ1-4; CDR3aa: CASSDNWRGEKLFF; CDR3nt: TGTGCCAGCAGTGATAATTGGAGGGGTGAAAAACTGTTTTTT
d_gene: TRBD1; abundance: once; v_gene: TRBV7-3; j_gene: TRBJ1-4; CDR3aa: CASSPKGARTNEKLFF; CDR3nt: TGTGCCAGCAGCCCTAAGGGGGCCCGAACTAATGAAAAACTGTTTTTT
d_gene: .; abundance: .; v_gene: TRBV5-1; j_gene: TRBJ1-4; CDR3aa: CASSFETAGNSEKLFF; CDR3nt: TGCGCCAGCAGCTTTGAGACAGCGGGGAATTCAGAAAAACTGTTTTTT
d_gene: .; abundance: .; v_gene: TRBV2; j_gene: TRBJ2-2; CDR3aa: CASSEGQVTNTGELFF; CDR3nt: TGTGCCAGCAGTGAAGGGCAGGTTACTAACACCGGAGAGCTGTTTTTT
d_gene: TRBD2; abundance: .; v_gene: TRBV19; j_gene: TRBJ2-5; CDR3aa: CASSPYTAGTSGQETQYF; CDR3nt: TGTGCCAGTAGTCCCTATACCGCCGGGACTAGCGGACAAGAGACCCAGTACTTC
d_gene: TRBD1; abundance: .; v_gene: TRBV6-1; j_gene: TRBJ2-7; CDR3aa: CASSRDRGLDEQYF; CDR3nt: TGTGCCAGCAGTCGGGACAGGGGGCTGGACGAGCAGTACTTC
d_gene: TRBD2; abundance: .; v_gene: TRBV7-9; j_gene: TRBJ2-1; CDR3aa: CASILSGGSNEQFF; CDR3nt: TGTGCCAGCATCCTTAGCGGGGGGTCAAATGAGCAGTTCTTC
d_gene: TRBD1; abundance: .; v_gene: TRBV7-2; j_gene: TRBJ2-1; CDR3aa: CASSLGGQVYNEQFF; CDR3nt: TGTGCCAGCAGCTTAGGGGGACAGGTCTACAATGAGCAGTTCTTC
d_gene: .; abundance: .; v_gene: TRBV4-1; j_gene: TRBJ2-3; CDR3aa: CASSPTRSTDTQYF; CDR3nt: TGCGCCAGCAGCCCCACTAGATCCACAGATACGCAGTATTTT
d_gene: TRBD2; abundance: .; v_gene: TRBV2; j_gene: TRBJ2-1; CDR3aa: CASSATRLAGGYNEQFF; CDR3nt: TGTGCCAGCAGTGCCACCCGACTAGCGGGAGGGTACAATGAGCAGTTCTTC